These 3 T cell receptor beta chains were all obtained from the same sample, sequenced in a study of OX40 agonist ivuxolimab in advanced cancers. This table comes from immunoSEQ multiplex PCR, and its TCRdb copy is limited to in-frame clones, with some not included. The table records 60,000 to 65,000 clones, more than 85% of them present only once. The sequencing used CD4+ or CD8+ T cells sorted from blood, collected in a trial of the OX40 agonist ivuxolimab. The source is an adult with an advanced solid tumor such as melanoma, head and neck, liver or kidney cancer.

V and J are TRBV27 and TRBJ2-7, with D hard to call. The V end was cut by 0 bases, the J end by 4 bases, with 10 bases between. Germline V gene lookup returns CDR1 MNHEY and CDR2 SMNVEV (reference sequence). This CDR3 contains 14 residues. The CDR3 loop is CASSLSAVQYEQYF. CDR3 nucleotides: TGTGCCAGCAGTTTATCGGCAGTCCAGTACGAGCAGTACTTC.

Ten or more counts support this clone. The chain joins TRBV19 to TRBJ2-1, with 11 nucleotides matching TRBD2. Germline V gene data show CDR1 as LNHDA and CDR2 as SQIVND (reference sequence). The CDR3 covers 19 residues. The V gene end was trimmed by 5 bases and the J gene end by 0 bases; junction bases not matched to a gene: 12. The CDR3 reads CASSRKWTSGLGSYNEQFF. Written as DNA, the CDR3 is TGTGCCAGTAGTCGAAAGTGGACTAGCGGGCTGGGCTCCTACAATGAGCAGTTCTTC.

The V call is TRBV4-1, the J call TRBJ2-2, with D maybe TRBD1 (6 bases). V dropped 2 bases and J dropped 6 bases, with 7 bases sitting between them. The V gene's germline CDR1 is MGHRA and CDR2 YSYEKL. CDR3 length equals 13 residues. The CDR3 loop reads CASSQRGSGELFF. The DNA of the CDR3 is TGCGCCAGCAGCCAAAGGGGGTCCGGGGAGCTGTTTTTT.